Listed here is a single T cell receptor beta chain. Its antigen is not identified. Genomic DNA provided the template from which TCR beta VDJ and CDR3 profiles were obtained. TCRdb fed the reads into MiXCR, producing one record per CDR3 protein. The table records roughly 200,000 distinct CDR3 sequences, about 60% of them present only once. This entry comes from a study of CD8+CD57+ T cells in acquired aplastic anemia. Across the whole study: DNA from sorted CD4+ and CD8+ cells averaged 3.2 ug.

J was trimmed by 5 bases and V by 0 bases; bases with no gene match: 7. The CDR3 is made up of 17 amino acids. Germline values: CDR1 SGHTA, CDR2 FQGTGA. Whoever was chosen for sequencing had shown CD8+CD57+ cell expansion by flow cytometry. Among the patients, all had severe acquired aplastic anemia. Findings and limits, study-wide: Patients had around 28 CD8+ CDR3 sequences in common with controls (the shared set). Controls did not differ significantly from patients in CD8+ Simpson's diversity.

The chain uses TRBV7-3 and TRBJ1-6; 7 bases fit TRBD1. Source material: sorted CD4+, CD8+, or CD8+CD57+ T cells (not recorded which) from PBMCs. The source is a human donor with aplastic anemia. The CDR3 sequence: CASSLTGDREDNSPLHF. The CDR3 nucleotides read TGTGCCAGCAGCTTAACGGGAGACAGGGAAGATAATTCACCCCTCCACTTT. Full variable domain (outside the CDR3, taken from reference TRBV7-3 and TRBJ1-6): GAGVSQTPSNKVTEKGKYVELRCDPISGHTALYWYRQSLGQGPEFLIYFQGTGAADDSGLPNDRFFAVRPEGSVSTLKIQRTERGDSAVYLCASSLTGDREDNSPLHFGNGTRLTVT.